The sequence of this T cell receptor (beta chain) was determined in a study of blood T cell repertoires in COVID-19. Study context: Researchers got acute and convalescent COVID-19 samples from the United States, Italy and Spain. In each case, the material was cDNA or gDNA derived from T cells, B-cell-depleted T cells, or PBMCs.

Original processing notes: Reference gene primer amplification in the assay estimated nucleated cell counts. The data were produced by immunoSEQ multiplex PCR, yet TCRdb's version contains in-frame clones alone and is incomplete. Clone size and the V and J calls come from that table; the DNA yielded D and trimming. The data contain tens of thousands of clones, about 87% of them singletons. The material sequenced was peripheral blood. The clonotype was recovered from an elderly man with acute or convalescent COVID-19.

The CDR3 protein is CASSYLPTNTEAFF. The CDR3 DNA sequence: TGTGCCAGCAGTTACCTCCCTACGAACACTGAAGCTTTCTTT. The chain joins TRBV6-6 to TRBJ1-1; unclear D gene. The CDR3 runs to 14 residues. CDR1 is MNHNY, CDR2 SVGAGI, per germline (reference sequence). With 2 bases removed from V and 1 base from J, the gap between germline ends came to 8 bases.